Following are 10 T cell receptor beta chains from one sample sequenced in a study of blood T cell repertoires in COVID-19. Assay used: immunoSEQ multiplex PCR; TCRdb lists only in-frame clones, some missing. Among 200,000 to 250,000 clones listed, more than 85% were seen once. Input material: peripheral blood. These receptors were obtained from a woman aged 50 to 60 with COVID-19, enrolled during active disease.

The chain uses TRBV7-8 and TRBJ1-2; 8 bases map to TRBD1. Germline CDR1 is SGHVS and CDR2 is FQNEAQ. The CDR3 runs to 15 residues. J was trimmed by 5 bases and V by 5 bases; bases with no gene match: 10. This CDR3 is CASSPYDRGEYGYTF. The CDR3 nucleotides are TGTGCCAGCAGCCCCTACGACAGGGGCGAATATGGCTACACCTTC.

This sequence joins TRBV5-1 and TRBJ2-1, with D tentatively TRBD2 (5 bases). Germline V gene sequence: CDR1 SGHRS, CDR2 YFSETQ. Trimming stripped 0 bases from V and 8 bases from J, with 12 bases between. This CDR3 is built from 14 residues. CDR3 in amino acids: CASSLAASTDEQFF. CDR3 DNA: TGCGCCAGCAGCTTGGCAGCTAGCACCGATGAGCAGTTCTTC.

This chain connects TRBV5-8 to TRBJ1-2, with unresolved D. The CDR3 consists of 11 residues. The germline V gene encodes CDR1 SGHTS and CDR2 YDEGEE. V dropped 1 base and J dropped 8 bases, with 6 bases sitting between them. CDR3: CASSLIVGYTF. The CDR3 bases are TGTGCCAGCAGCTTGATCGTCGGCTACACCTTC.

This rearrangement joins TRBV15 to TRBJ1-3, with no clear D. The CDR3 is made up of 16 amino acids. Per germline, CDR1 LNHNV and CDR2 YYDKDF (reference sequence). V was clipped by 1 base and J by 0 bases, with 10 bases between them. The CDR3 here is CATSRVRGDSGNTIYF. CDR3 coding DNA: TGTGCCACCAGCAGAGTACGCGGGGACTCTGGAAACACCATATATTTT. Using reference TRBV15 and TRBJ1-3 for the parts outside the CDR3, the full variable domain is DAMVIQNPRYQVTQFGKPVTLSCSQTLNHNVMYWYQQKSSQAPKLLFHYYDKDFNNEADTPDNFQSRRPNTSFCFLDIRSPGLGDTAMYLCATSRVRGDSGNTIYFGEGSWLTVV.

The CDR3 is CASNRDSEVTEAFF. The DNA of the CDR3 is TGTGCCAGCAACCGGGACTCCGAAGTTACTGAAGCTTTCTTT. The V and J genes are TRBV28 and TRBJ1-1; perhaps TRBD1 as D (5 bases). This CDR3 spans 14 amino acids. The V end lost 7 bases, the J end lost 5 bases, and 17 bases lay between the germline ends. Germline V gene sequence: CDR1 MDHEN, CDR2 SYDVKM.

This chain links TRBV27 with TRBJ2-2, with TRBD2 identical over 8 bases. Germline V lookup: CDR1 MNHEY, CDR2 SMNVEV (reference sequence). The length of the CDR3 is 14 residues. The trim removed 3 bases at V and 5 bases at J, leaving 2 bases unmatched. For the CDR3, the DNA is TGTGCCAGCAGTTTTGCGGGGGGAACCGGGGAGCTGTTTTTT. The encoded protein is CASSFAGGTGELFF.

The chain carries TRBV6-1 and TRBJ1-4; TRBD1 matches at 9 bases. The CDR3 covers 15 residues. Germline V gene data show CDR1 as MNHNS and CDR2 as SASEGT. V lost 2 bases and J lost 5; bases outside the gene matches: 3. The CDR3 sequence: CASSERTGGNEKLFF. The CDR3 DNA is TGTGCCAGCAGTGAACGAACAGGGGGCAATGAAAAACTGTTTTTT.

This chain joins TRBV5-6 and TRBJ2-3, with a possible D match to TRBD2 (5 bases). This CDR3 has 11 residues. Trimming took off 1 base at V and 10 bases at J, with 7 bases between the two ends. Germline assignment: CDR1 SGHDT and CDR2 YYEEEE. DNA for the CDR3: TGTGCCAGCAGCTTGAACGGGGCGCAGTATTTT. Translated, it gives CASSLNGAQYF. Supplemented by reference TRBV5-6 and TRBJ2-3, the full variable domain reads DAGVTQSPTHLIKTRGQQVTLRCSPKSGHDTVSWYQQALGQGPQFIFQYYEEEERQRGNFPDRFSGHQFPNYSSELNVNALLLGDSALYLCASSLNGAQYFGPGTRLTVL.

The chain links TRBV12-5 to TRBJ1-1; a possible D gene is TRBD1 (6 bases). Trimming shortened V by 6 bases and J by 2 bases, and 16 bases separated the two germline ends. Germline V gene lookup returns CDR1 LGHNT and CDR2 FRNRAP. This CDR3 comprises 15 residues. CDR3 DNA: TGTGCTAGTGGCATCCCTGGACAGATCAACACTGAAGCTTTCTTT. This translates into CASGIPGQINTEAFF. Combining the CDR3 with reference TRBV12-5 and TRBJ1-1 gives the whole variable domain DARVTQTPRHKVTEMGQEVTMRCQPILGHNTVFWYRQTMMQGLELLAYFRNRAPLDDSGMPKDRFSAEMPDATLATLKIQPSEPRDSAVYFCASGIPGQINTEAFFGQGTRLTVV.

The gene calls are TRBV5-6 and TRBJ2-4; D is unresolved. The CDR3 totals 16 residues. Between the trimmed V and J ends, which lost 6 bases and 1 base, there was a span of 17 bases. CDR1 and CDR2 (germline): SGHDT, YYEEEE. CDR3 residues: CASKNRVNTAKNIQYF. The CDR3 DNA follows: TGTGCCAGCAAGAACCGAGTGAATACGGCCAAAAACATTCAGTACTTC.